This T cell receptor beta chain is drawn from a study of regulatory T cells in long-lasting Graves disease. This clonotype was observed at least ten times. Antigen unknown. Researchers made TCR beta libraries by using iRepertoire HTBI primers and running Arm-PCR on CDR3 regions. One entry per CDR3 protein results from TCRdb running MiXCR on the multiplex PCR reads. The table lists approximately 500,000 distinct CDR3 sequences, 20% to 25% of them singletons, with 7.1% in the top ten. The study, taken as a whole, reports: Shared public clonotypes totalled about 2,600 in persistent patients, compared with approximately 970 in new patients. Persistent cases of Graves' showed reduced TCR diversity relative to newly diagnosed patients.

The CDR3 contains 16 residues. Trimming took off 2 bases at V and 0 bases at J, with 11 bases between the two ends. Time point given: persistent/refractory GD, antithyroid drugs over 5 years with positive TRAb. PBMC-derived RNA was used for the TCR library. Graves' disease diagnosis was established per American Thyroid Association guidelines. The source material was peripheral blood mononuclear cells (PBMCs), sampled when the disease was refractory, from a patient treated with antithyroid drugs. This rearrangement joins TRBV12-3 or TRBV12-4 to TRBJ2-4; possibly TRBD1 for D (5 bases). The sequence was obtained from a female donor with Graves disease. The CDR3 coding sequence is TGTGCCAGCAGTTTATGGGGCCGCATAGCCAAAAACATTCAGTACTTC. Its translation is CASSLWGRIAKNIQYF.